The clone carrying this TCR beta chain was detected only a few times. Assay used: immunoSEQ multiplex PCR; TCRdb lists only in-frame clones, some missing. The sample carries roughly 63,000 clones, 80% to 85% recorded once. Time point noted: pretreatment peripheral blood. This record belongs to a study of PD-L1 blockade in urothelial cancer. The wider study: Blood analyses occurred 3 weeks (second dose) and 6 weeks post treatment start.

The TCR was taken from a man in his sixties or seventies with urothelial cancer. The sequences come from PBMCs, collected around atezolizumab (anti-PD-L1) treatment.

The CDR3 sequence is CASSEARLTAFF. In DNA form, the CDR3 reads TGTGCCAGCAGTGAAGCGAGGTTGACAGCTTTCTTT. The chain has TRBV6-1 and TRBJ1-1; no clear D gene. Trimming removed 0 bases from V and 10 bases from J, with 9 bases in between. Germline values: CDR1 MNHNS, CDR2 SASEGT. This CDR3 has 12 amino acids.